The entry below describes one T cell receptor beta chain. This sample was taken from a study of blood T cell repertoires in COVID-19. On the study more broadly: The cDNA or gDNA used as material had been derived from T cells, B-cell-depleted T cells, or PBMCs.

The CDR3 spans 13 residues. CDR1 and CDR2 (germline): MNHEY, SMNVEV (reference sequence). With 1 base removed from V and 5 bases from J, the gap between germline ends came to 6 bases. The authors' processing: Amplification with reference gene primers provided the estimates of nucleated cell counts. Assay: immunoSEQ multiplex PCR; the TCRdb copy retains only in-frame clones and omits some. V, J and clone size were drawn from that table, and D and trimming were deduced from the DNA. The sample holds some 370,000 clones, about four fifths seen once. Individuals aged roughly 18 to 95 years were recruited from 24 US areas.

The gene calls are TRBV27 and TRBJ1-5; D remains unclear. Sequencing used PBMCs or T cells enriched from blood (not recorded which). The TCR sequence derives from a woman aged 45-65 years who had recovered from COVID-19. The CDR3 sequence: CASSLFSDQPQHF. DNA of the CDR3: TGTGCCAGCAGTTTATTTTCGGATCAGCCCCAGCATTTT.